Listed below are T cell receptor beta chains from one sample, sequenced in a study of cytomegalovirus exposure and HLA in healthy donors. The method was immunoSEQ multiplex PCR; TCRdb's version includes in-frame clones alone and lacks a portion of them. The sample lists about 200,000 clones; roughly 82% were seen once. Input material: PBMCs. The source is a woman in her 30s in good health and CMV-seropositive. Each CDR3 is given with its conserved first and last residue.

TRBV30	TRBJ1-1	CAWTCNSGTGAAFF
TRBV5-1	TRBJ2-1	CASSLTLGDPQFF
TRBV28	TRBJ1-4	CASSLSQGWQGKLFF
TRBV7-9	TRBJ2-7	CASSLGPGGSSYEQYF
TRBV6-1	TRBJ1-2	CASNNPRIYGYTF
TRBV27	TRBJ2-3	CASSLSTLLTLGDTQYF
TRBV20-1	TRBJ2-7	CSARRAYEQYF
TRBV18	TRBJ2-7	CASSPTEDEQYF
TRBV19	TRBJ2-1	CASTLLHTENEQFF
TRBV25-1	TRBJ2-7	CASSELLGTPYEQYF
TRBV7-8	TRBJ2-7	CASSLGQGVSHEQYF
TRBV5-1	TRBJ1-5	CASSLDSPNQPQHF
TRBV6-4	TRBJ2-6	CASGDSVGGANVLTF
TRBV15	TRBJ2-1	CATSRGRGDNEQFF
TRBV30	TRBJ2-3	CAWTGADTQYF
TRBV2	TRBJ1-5	CASSPDRGSNQPQHF
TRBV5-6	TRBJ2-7	CASSPGDRYEQYF
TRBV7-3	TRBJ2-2	CASSLNRDRANTGELFF
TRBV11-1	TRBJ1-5	CASSLQTGGDQPQHF
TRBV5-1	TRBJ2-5	CASSLEGYREETQYF
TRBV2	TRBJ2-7	CASSETGRGLAREQYF
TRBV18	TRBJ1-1	CASSRRQGRGTEAFF
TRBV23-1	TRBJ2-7	CARGGADYEQYF
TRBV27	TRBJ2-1	CASSLHLAANYNEQFF
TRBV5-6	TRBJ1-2	CASSLRVGYGYTF